This entry features one TCR beta chain sequence. Antigen unknown. Cells from the mixed lymphocyte reaction underwent coculture for under seven days at 37 degrees C. CFSE tagged responder PBMCs, Violet Dye tagged stimulator PBMCs, and the cells were mixed 1:1. This CDR3 has 14 amino acids. Germline V lookup: CDR1 SGHRS, CDR2 YFSETQ. Trimming cost V 8 bases and J 0 bases, with 15 bases left between them. The entry originates in a study of siplizumab effects on memory and regulatory T cells. Method: immunoSEQ multiplex PCR; TCRdb's copy keeps in-frame clones and lacks some. The sample yields 3,500 or so clones, approximately 50% seen once. Study-wide results and caveats: There appeared to be greater diversity in naive T cells than in memory cells, and naive T cells seemed major contributors to the alloresponse. Just a small share of alloreactive clones was traced back to unstimulated subsets.

This sequence was found in a human donor in good health; the cells came from an allogeneic mixed lymphocyte reaction. V gene TRBV5-1 combines with J gene TRBJ2-7; D gene ambiguous. Sequencing was carried out using CFSE-low (dividing) CD4+ T cells sorted from an allogeneic mixed lymphocyte reaction. CDR3 residues: CASRTATSSYEQYF. CDR3 DNA: TGCGCCAGTCGGACGGCTACGAGCTCCTACGAGCAGTACTTC.